This T cell receptor (beta chain) was profiled in a study of shared clonotypes between healthy human individuals. As for the study in general: CD4 naive cells filled three plates per donor, CD4 memory three, CD8 naive two and CD8 memory one.

The germline V gene encodes CDR1 SQVTM and CDR2 ANQGSEA. V lost 1 base to trimming and J lost 0 bases, with 15 bases between them. The CDR3 is 16 amino acids. Worth noting for this clone: What it binds is not known.

Notes on the study in general: Clonotypes not shared had lower generation probabilities than those common to all four donors.

This was a deep-level run. Sequencing used immunoSEQ multiplex PCR; TCRdb keeps in-frame clones, though not all of them. The sample records about 2.4 million clones, 80% to 95% being singletons. The chain employs TRBV29-1 and TRBJ1-1; D might be TRBD1 (6 bases). The sequenced material came from naive CD4+ T cells from PBMCs. Sample subset: CD45RA+ positively selected. The sequence was obtained from a young man in good health. Some clones in this sample may be carry-over from other donors' samples. The CDR3 sequence is CSVEGRGGGMNTEAFF. The CDR3 DNA reads as TGCAGCGTTGAAGGGAGGGGGGGCGGAATGAACACTGAAGCTTTCTTT. The whole variable domain, remainder taken from reference TRBV29-1 and TRBJ1-1, is SAVISQKPSRDICQRGTSLTIQCQVDSQVTMMFWYRQQPGQSLTLIATANQGSEATYESGFVIDKFPISRPNLTFSTLTVSNMSPEDSSIYLCSVEGRGGGMNTEAFFGQGTRLTVV.